This note documents a single T cell receptor (beta chain) sequence. The antigen it binds to is not known. No qualities accompany the bases; no much larger clone lies one base away. The junction carries 10 bases between V and J, which are trimmed by 0 bases and 4 bases respectively. Via the germline V gene, CDR1 is MGHRA and CDR2 YSYEKL. CDR3 length: 14 amino acids, cysteine to phenylalanine. The entry retains the CDR3 DNA only, 42 bases that are in frame from base 1. This sample is drawn from a study of T cell changes during pregnancy in multiple sclerosis (dated by TCRdb to between 2017 and 2020). Turning to the overall study: The study examined how the T cell repertoire changed over the course of pregnancy in women with multiple sclerosis.

To prepare the library, the immunoSEQ multiplex PCR assay was applied. The clones in this table, taken by TCRdb from immuneACCESS, are in-frame only. Not every clone is retained; where verified, under half of the shortfall comes from an unresolved V gene, and the cause of the rest is unknown. This sample comprises fewer than 75,000 clones, approximately 90% of them detected only once. The top ten hold about 3.7% of the sample. The material sequenced was peripheral blood, taken after pregnancy. This TCR derives from a female donor in good health, enrolled as a control in a pregnancy study. The rearranged segments are TRBV4-1 and TRBJ2-7; perhaps TRBD1 is the D gene, with 6 bases matching. The nucleotide sequence reads as follows: TGCGCCAGCAGCCAAGACCCCGGACAGTACGAGCAGTACTTC. Translated, this gives CASSQDPGQYEQYF.